The 8 T cell receptor beta chains below all came from one sample that was sequenced in a study of T cell repertoires in cytomegalovirus infection. Their antigens remain unidentified. TCRdb analysed the reads with MiXCR anew, one entry per CDR3 protein. The sample has 100,000 to 150,000 distinct CDR3 sequences; 30% to 40% are singletons. Sequenced material: CD8+ T cells from cultured PBMCs, taken from culture after CMV antigen stimulation. Receptor source: a human donor in good health (CMV status not recorded). Some clones in this sample may be carry-over from other donors' samples.

The rearrangement joins TRBV14 to TRBJ2-7; TRBD1 is a possible D gene (6 bases). The ends were cut back, 2 bases at V and 1 base at J, with 9 bases in the middle. This CDR3 spans 14 amino acids. The germline CDR1 and CDR2 sequences are SGHDN and FVKESK. This CDR3 reads CASSQSGQSYEQYF. Written as DNA, the CDR3 is TGTGCCAGCAGCCAAAGCGGACAGTCCTACGAGCAGTACTTC.

The chain links TRBV3-1 to TRBJ1-2; no clear D gene. Trimming shortened V by 0 bases and J by 4 bases, and 15 bases separated the two germline ends. The CDR3 extends over 16 amino acids. The V gene's germline CDR1 is LGHDT and CDR2 YNNKEL (reference sequence). The CDR3 reads CASSQDLKGALYGYTF. The CDR3 nucleotides are TGTGCCAGCAGCCAAGACTTGAAAGGTGCCCTCTATGGCTACACCTTC.

J is TRBJ2-5 and V is TRBV4-1; 7 positions match TRBD2. CDR1 MGHRA and CDR2 YSYEKL come from the germline V gene. V lost 4 bases to trimming and J lost 3 bases; unmatched junction nucleotides: 8. CDR3 size: 15 residues. The CDR3 spells CASSRNQGGEETQYF. CDR3 in DNA: TGCGCCAGCAGCCGAAACCAGGGAGGGGAAGAGACCCAGTACTTC.

Points on this clonotype: This may be a read error, as it is one base from a much larger clone. The chain uses TRBV20-1 and TRBJ1-1; D unresolved. CDR3 length: 13 amino acids. In germline, CDR1 is DFQATT, CDR2 SNEGSKA (reference sequence). The CDR3 spells CSAIFRVNTGAFF. DNA of the CDR3: TGCAGTGCCATCTTTAGAGTGAACACTGGAGCTTTCTTT.

The chain couples TRBV6-1 to TRBJ1-6; 11 bases fit TRBD1. The CDR3 runs 15 residues. V shed 6 bases, J shed 10 bases, and the junction held 8 bases outside the gene matches. CDR1 and CDR2 (germline): MNHNS, SASEGT. The CDR3 reads CASSFGQGAGSPLHF. The DNA for the CDR3 is TGTGCCAGCAGCTTCGGACAGGGGGCTGGATCACCCCTCCACTTT.

The CDR3: CASSSGDREGYGYTF. CDR3 DNA: TGTGCCAGCAGCTCTGGGGACAGGGAGGGCTATGGCTACACCTTC. V usage is TRBV7-6 and J usage is TRBJ1-2; 9 bases fit TRBD1. Germline CDR1 is SGHVS and CDR2 is FNYEAQ. The CDR3 length is 15 residues. Trimming cost V 4 bases and J 4 bases; bases outside gene matches: 7.

The chain carries TRBV6-6 and TRBJ1-2, with a tentative D call TRBD1 (5 bases). CDR1 is MNHNY, CDR2 SVGAGI, per germline (reference sequence). Trimming left V 6 bases short and J 3 bases short, with 17 bases between. The CDR3 is 15 amino acids. This CDR3 is CASREGLYRDYGYTF. CDR3 nucleotide sequence: TGTGCCAGCAGAGAGGGGCTTTATCGTGACTATGGCTACACCTTC.

CDR3: CSAKVGTVMYF. The CDR3 DNA follows: TGCAGTGCTAAGGTCGGGACTGTTATGTACTTC. The V and J genes are TRBV20-1 and TRBJ2-7; perhaps TRBD2 as D (6 bases). Trimming took off 4 bases at V and 12 bases at J, with 16 bases between the two ends. This CDR3 has 11 residues. CDR1 and CDR2 (germline): DFQATT, SNEGSKA (reference sequence).